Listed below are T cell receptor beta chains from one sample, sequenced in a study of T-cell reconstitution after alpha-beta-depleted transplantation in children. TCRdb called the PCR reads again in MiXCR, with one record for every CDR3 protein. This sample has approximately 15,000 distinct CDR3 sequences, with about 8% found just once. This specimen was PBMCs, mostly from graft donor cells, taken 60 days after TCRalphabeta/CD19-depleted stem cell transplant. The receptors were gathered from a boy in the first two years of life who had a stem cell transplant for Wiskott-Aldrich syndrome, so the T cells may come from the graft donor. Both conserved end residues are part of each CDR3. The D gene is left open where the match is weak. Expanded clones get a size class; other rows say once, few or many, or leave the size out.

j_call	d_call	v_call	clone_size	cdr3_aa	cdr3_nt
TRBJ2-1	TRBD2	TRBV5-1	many	CASSPPGLAGANEQFF	TGCGCCAGCAGCCCACCGGGACTAGCGGGGGCCAATGAGCAGTTCTTC
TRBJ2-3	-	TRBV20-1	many	CSARIGGPPDTQYF	TGCAGTGCTAGGATCGGGGGACCCCCAGATACGCAGTATTTT
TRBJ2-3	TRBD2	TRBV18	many	CASSRTSGSWTDTQYF	TGTGCCAGCTCGCGAACTAGCGGGAGTTGGACAGATACGCAGTATTTT
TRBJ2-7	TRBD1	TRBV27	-	CASTARGSTYEQYF	TGTGCCAGCACGGCCAGGGGGAGTACCTACGAGCAGTACTTC
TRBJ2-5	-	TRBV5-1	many	CASSLGLGQETQYF	TGCGCCAGCAGCTTGGGGTTAGGTCAAGAGACCCAGTACTTC
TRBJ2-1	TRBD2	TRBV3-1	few	CASSIAGDEQFF	TGTGCCAGCTCGATAGCGGGAGACGAGCAGTTCTTC
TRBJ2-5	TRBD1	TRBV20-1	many	CSAGSGTDGETQYF	TGCAGTGCGGGGTCGGGGACAGATGGGGAGACCCAGTACTTC
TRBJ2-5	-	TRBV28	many	CASSPIGSQVQETQYF	TGTGCCAGCAGTCCCATTGGAAGTCAGGTACAAGAGACCCAGTACTTC
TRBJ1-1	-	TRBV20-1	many	CSASRGVAEAFF	TGCAGTGCTAGCCGAGGTGTGGCTGAAGCTTTCTTT
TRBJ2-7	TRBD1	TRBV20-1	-	CSAPRHRGAHLSEQYF	TGCAGTGCCCCGCGGCACAGGGGCGCCCACCTCTCCGAGCAGTACTTC
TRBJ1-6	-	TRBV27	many	CASSLSSSYNSPLHF	TGTGCCAGCAGTTTGTCGAGCTCCTATAATTCACCCCTCCACTTT
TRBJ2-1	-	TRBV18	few	CASSPIIGSGDGEQFF	TGTGCCAGCTCACCAATTATCGGATCGGGGGACGGTGAGCAGTTCTTC
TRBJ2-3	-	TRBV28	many	CASSWDFFYTDTQYF	TGTGCCAGCAGTTGGGACTTCTTCTACACAGATACGCAGTATTTT
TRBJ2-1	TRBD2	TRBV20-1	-	CCGQATGLAGGTRGEQFF	TGCTGTGGTCAAGCTACGGGCTTGGCGGGAGGCACTAGGGGTGAGCAGTTCTTC